What follows is one T cell receptor beta chain and its context. Its antigen is undetermined. The sample belongs to a study of T cell responses to AZD1222 COVID-19 vaccine. The J segment lost 3 bases and the V segment lost 3 bases, leaving 8 bases of the junction unmatched. Germline-derived CDR1 and CDR2 are SQVTM and ANQGSEA. This CDR3 region has 17 residues. Only in-frame clones appear in the TCRdb table, and some are missing; sequencing was by immunoSEQ multiplex PCR. The table includes 150,000 to 180,000 clones, approximately 87% detected once. Notes on the study in general: It should be noted that donors were predominantly white British and more often female, and clonal diversity was possibly underestimated. With dominance at 160-218 and 743-854, vaccine-associated CD4 TCRs spanned spike. It was only a handful of AZD1222 recipients who were seropositive at baseline.

This material consisted of peripheral blood, taken on day 0 of MenACWY control vaccination. The chain joins TRBV29-1 to TRBJ2-6, with 10 positions matching TRBD2. The source is an adult in good health. CDR3 DNA: TGCAGCGTTGATGGGAGTAGCGGGGGGAATGGGGCCAACGTCCTGACTTTC. The encoded protein is CSVDGSSGGNGANVLTF.